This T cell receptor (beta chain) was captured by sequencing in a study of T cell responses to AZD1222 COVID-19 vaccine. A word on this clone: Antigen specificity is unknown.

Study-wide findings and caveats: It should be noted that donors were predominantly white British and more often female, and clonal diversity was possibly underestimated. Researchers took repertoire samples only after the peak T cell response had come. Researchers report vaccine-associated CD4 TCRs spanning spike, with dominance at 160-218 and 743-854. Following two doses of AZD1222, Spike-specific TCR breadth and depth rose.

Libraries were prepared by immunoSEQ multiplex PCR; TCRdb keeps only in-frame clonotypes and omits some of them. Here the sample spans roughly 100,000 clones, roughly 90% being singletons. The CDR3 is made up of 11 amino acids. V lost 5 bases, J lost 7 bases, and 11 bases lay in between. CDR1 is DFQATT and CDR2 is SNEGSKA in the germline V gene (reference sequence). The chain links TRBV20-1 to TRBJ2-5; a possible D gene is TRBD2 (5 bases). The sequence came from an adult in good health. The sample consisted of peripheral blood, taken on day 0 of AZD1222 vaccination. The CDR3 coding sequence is TGCAGTGCTGACCCCCGGGGGACCCAGTACTTC. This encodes CSADPRGTQYF.